A single sample is the source of the 17 T cell receptor beta chains below, sequenced in a study of Ad26.COV2.S vaccination and SARS-CoV-2 variants. Treatment specified: some 19 received Ad26.COV2.S at low or high dose, single or two shots; five or six received placebo; per-sample allocation not given. Sampling happened 63 days after the first vaccine or placebo injection. The data were produced by immunoSEQ multiplex PCR, yet TCRdb's version contains in-frame clones alone and is incomplete. Here the sample spans roughly 300,000 clones, around 89% being singletons. Material: peripheral blood, obtained in a trial of Ad26.COV2.S vaccine versus placebo. Every receptor here comes from a person between 18 and 65 years old who received the Ad26.COV2.S COVID-19 vaccine or a placebo.

The genes are TRBV7-9 and TRBJ2-7; TRBD1 agrees at 9 bases. Germline V lookup: CDR1 SEHNR, CDR2 FQNEAQ (reference sequence). The V gene end was trimmed by 6 bases and the J gene end by 3 bases; junction bases not matched to a gene: 6. This CDR3 is 14 amino acids long. CDR3 coding DNA: TGTGCCAGCAGGTCCGACAGGGGGGTCTACGAGCAGTACTTC. Its translation is CASRSDRGVYEQYF.

V and J are TRBV19 and TRBJ2-5, with 14 bases aligning to TRBD2. From germline, CDR1 is LNHDA and CDR2 SQIVND (reference sequence). The CDR3 sequence is 17 residues long. With V trimmed by 4 bases and J by 6 bases, 10 bases remained unmatched. The DNA for the CDR3 is TGTGCCAGTAGTAGGGGACCCGGGACTAGCGGGGGAAAGACCCAGTACTTC. Its protein is CASSRGPGTSGGKTQYF.

The chain is built from TRBV2 and TRBJ2-7; TRBD1 or TRBD2 may be the D gene (5 bases each). This CDR3 has 13 amino acids. Trimming removed 6 bases at V and 4 bases at J, with 13 bases between. Per germline, CDR1 SNHLY and CDR2 FYNNEI. CDR3 loop: CASRRDVVYEQYF. As DNA, the CDR3 is TGTGCCAGCAGACGGGACGTAGTTTACGAGCAGTACTTC.

CDR3 nucleotide sequence: TGTGCCAGCAGTTTGGACAGGGGTTTCGGCAATCAGCCCCAGCATTTT. Protein sequence: CASSLDRGFGNQPQHF. J is TRBJ1-5 and V is TRBV28, with 9 bases matching TRBD1. Germline trimming cut 3 bases from V and 2 bases from J; bases unmatched to any gene: 5. The germline V gene encodes CDR1 MDHEN and CDR2 SYDVKM. This CDR3 is built from 16 residues.

This clone appeared a single time. The genes are TRBV15 and TRBJ1-1; D unclear. Per germline, CDR1 LNHNV and CDR2 YYDKDF (reference sequence). V was clipped by 4 bases and J by 7 bases, with 13 bases between them. The CDR3 length is 13 residues. For the CDR3, the DNA is TGTGCCACCAGCATGAGGACGGATCATGAAGCTTTCTTT. Translating gives CATSMRTDHEAFF.

The chain combines TRBV5-1 with TRBJ1-2; 7 nucleotides line up with TRBD1. The germline gives CDR1 SGHRS, CDR2 YFSETQ. This CDR3 region has 15 residues. V was clipped by 4 bases and J by 5 bases; unmatched bases: 11. This CDR3 reads CASSRDGQDHYGYTF. Here the CDR3 DNA reads TGCGCCAGCAGCCGGGACGGACAGGATCATTATGGCTACACCTTC.

The chain employs TRBV3-1 (or the pseudogene TRBV3-2) and TRBJ2-3; TRBD2 aligns across 12 bases. The CDR3 spans 18 residues. Per germline, CDR1 LGHDT and CDR2 YNNKEL (reference sequence). Losses at the gene ends were 1 base for V and 2 bases for J; bases not matched to a gene: 7. Here the CDR3 DNA reads TGTGCCAGCAGCCAAGTACCGGGACTAGCGGGCAACACAGATACGCAGTATTTT. This sequence encodes CASSQVPGLAGNTDTQYF.

The rearrangement links TRBV29-1 to TRBJ2-5; D remains ambiguous. V lost 3 bases, J lost 2 bases, and 7 bases lay in between. Germline V gene lookup returns CDR1 SQVTM and CDR2 ANQGSEA. This CDR3 contains 12 residues. This chain's CDR3 is CSVEEPQETQYF. The DNA of the CDR3 is TGCAGCGTTGAGGAGCCGCAAGAGACCCAGTACTTC. Together with reference TRBV29-1 and TRBJ2-5, the CDR3 gives the full variable domain: SAVISQKPSRDICQRGTSLTIQCQVDSQVTMMFWYRQQPGQSLTLIATANQGSEATYESGFVIDKFPISRPNLTFSTLTVSNMSPEDSSIYLCSVEEPQETQYFGPGTRLLVL.

The rearrangement joins TRBV7-8 to TRBJ1-4; TRBD1 agrees at 7 bases. Looked up from germline, CDR1 is SGHVS and CDR2 is FQNEAQ. V gave up 6 bases and J gave up 0 bases; unmatched junction bases: 10. The CDR3 is 17 residues long. The DNA of the CDR3 is TGTGCCAGCAGACCCGGGACAGTCTTGGCAACTAATGAAAAACTGTTTTTT. It specifies CASRPGTVLATNEKLFF.

This clone was picked up one time. The chain is built from TRBV30 and TRBJ1-6; D possibly corresponds to TRBD1 (6 bases). This CDR3 has 14 residues. With 1 base removed from V and 7 bases from J, the gap between germline ends came to 11 bases. The V gene's germline CDR1 is GTSNPN and CDR2 SVGIG (reference sequence). CDR3 DNA sequence: TGTGCCTGGAGTGCGGGACAAAACAATTCACCCCTCCACTTT. Protein product: CAWSAGQNNSPLHF.

This clone was found many times. V and J are TRBV7-9 and TRBJ1-3, with 12 bases that match TRBD1. Germline CDR1 SEHNR, CDR2 FQNEAQ (reference sequence). The CDR3 extends over 16 amino acids. Germline trimming cut 4 bases from V and 2 bases from J; bases unmatched to any gene: 3. CDR3 amino acids: CASSWGQGAAGNTIYF. CDR3 DNA sequence: TGTGCCAGCAGCTGGGGACAGGGGGCTGCTGGAAACACCATATATTTT. The entire variable domain, with the rest obtained from reference TRBV7-9 and TRBJ1-3, is as follows: DTGVSQNPRHKITKRGQNVTFRCDPISEHNRLYWYRQTLGQGPEFLTYFQNEAQLEKSRLLSDRFSAERPKGSFSTLEIQRTEQGDSAMYLCASSWGQGAAGNTIYFGEGSWLTVV.

There are a few counts of this clone. This chain connects TRBV2 to TRBJ2-7, with 7 bases fitting TRBD2. The V and J ends lost 7 bases and 3 bases, in that order; junction bases with no gene match: 6. Germline V gene lookup returns CDR1 SNHLY and CDR2 FYNNEI. This CDR3 has 13 amino acids. The chain's CDR3 is CASKDGRRYEQYF. CDR3 DNA sequence: TGTGCCAGCAAGGACGGGAGGCGCTACGAGCAGTACTTC.

The chain has TRBV5-1 and TRBJ2-7, with TRBD1 matching 7 bases. CDR3 length: 14 residues. Per germline, CDR1 SGHRS and CDR2 YFSETQ. V lost 0 bases and J lost 5; bases outside the gene matches: 5. CDR3 region: CASSLEDRFNEQYF. The CDR3 DNA sequence: TGCGCCAGCAGCTTGGAGGACAGGTTTAACGAGCAGTACTTC.

The chain links TRBV5-1 to TRBJ1-4; D not resolved. CDR1 is SGHRS and CDR2 is YFSETQ in the germline V gene. Trimming removed 2 bases at V and 5 bases at J, with 13 bases between. The CDR3 length is 15 residues. The CDR3, as DNA: TGCGCCAGCAGCTTATCAACAGCCACAAATGAAAAACTGTTTTTT. Its translation: CASSLSTATNEKLFF.

J is TRBJ1-2 and V is TRBV5-1; TRBD1 is a possible D gene (5 bases). V shed 1 base and J shed 2 bases, with 15 bases lying between them. This CDR3 spans 16 amino acids. Germline V gene lookup returns CDR1 SGHRS and CDR2 YFSETQ. CDR3 coding DNA: TGCGCCAGCAGCTTGTTTTCGCCAGGGAGAAACTATGGCTACACCTTC. Translated: CASSLFSPGRNYGYTF. Filled out from reference TRBV5-1 and TRBJ1-2, the complete variable domain reads KAGVTQTPRYLIKTRGQQVTLSCSPISGHRSVSWYQQTPGQGLQFLFEYFSETQRNKGNFPGRFSGRQFSNSRSEMNVSTLELGDSALYLCASSLFSPGRNYGYTFGSGTRLTVV.

This clone was seen only once. CDR3 amino acids: CASKPGTGTVSYNEQFF. Here the CDR3 DNA reads TGCGCCAGCAAACCGGGAACCGGGACAGTGTCCTACAATGAGCAGTTCTTC. The rearrangement uses TRBV5-1 and TRBJ2-1; 7 bases align to TRBD1. CDR1 is SGHRS, CDR2 YFSETQ, per germline. This CDR3 has 17 residues. The V segment lost 6 bases and the J segment 1 base; nucleotides outside the gene matches: 13.

The gene calls are TRBV27 and TRBJ1-1; 7 nucleotides align to TRBD1. The CDR3 runs 15 residues. Trimming removed 2 bases from V and 0 bases from J; junction bases left unmatched: 3. Germline CDR1 is MNHEY and CDR2 is SMNVEV (reference sequence). The CDR3 spells CASSLRGTVNTEAFF. The CDR3 DNA reads TGTGCCAGCAGTTTACGGGGGACAGTGAACACTGAAGCTTTCTTT.